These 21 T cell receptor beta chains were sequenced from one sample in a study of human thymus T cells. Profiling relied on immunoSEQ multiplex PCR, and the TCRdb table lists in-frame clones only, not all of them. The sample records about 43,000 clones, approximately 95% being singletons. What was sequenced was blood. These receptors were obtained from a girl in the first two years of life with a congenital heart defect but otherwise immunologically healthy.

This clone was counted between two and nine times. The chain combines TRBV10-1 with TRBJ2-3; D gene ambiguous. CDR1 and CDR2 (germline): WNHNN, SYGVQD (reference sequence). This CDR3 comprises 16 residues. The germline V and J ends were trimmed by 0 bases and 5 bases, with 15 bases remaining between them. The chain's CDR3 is CASSESRSILGDTQYF. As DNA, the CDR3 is TGCGCCAGCAGTGAGTCTCGCTCTATTTTGGGAGATACGCAGTATTTT.

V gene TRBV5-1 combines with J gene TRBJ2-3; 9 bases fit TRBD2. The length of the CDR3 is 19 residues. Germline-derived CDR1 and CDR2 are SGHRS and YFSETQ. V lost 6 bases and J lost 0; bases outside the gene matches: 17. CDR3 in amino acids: CASNWGSGSGIGSTDTQYF. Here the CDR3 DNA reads TGCGCCAGCAATTGGGGTAGCGGGAGCGGTATCGGTAGCACAGATACGCAGTATTTT. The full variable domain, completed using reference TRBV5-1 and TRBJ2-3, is KAGVTQTPRYLIKTRGQQVTLSCSPISGHRSVSWYQQTPGQGLQFLFEYFSETQRNKGNFPGRFSGRQFSNSRSEMNVSTLELGDSALYLCASNWGSGSGIGSTDTQYFGPGTRLTVL.

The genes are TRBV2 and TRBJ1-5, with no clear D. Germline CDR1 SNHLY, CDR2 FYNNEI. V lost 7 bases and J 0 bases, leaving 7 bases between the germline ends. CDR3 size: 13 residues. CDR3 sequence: CASKGYSNQPQHF. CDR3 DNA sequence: TGTGCCAGCAAGGGTTATAGCAATCAGCCCCAGCATTTT.

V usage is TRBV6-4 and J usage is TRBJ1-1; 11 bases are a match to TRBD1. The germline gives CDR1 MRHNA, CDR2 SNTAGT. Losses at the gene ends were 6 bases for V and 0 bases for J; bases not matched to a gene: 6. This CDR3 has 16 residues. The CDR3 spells CASRRDRGSLNTEAFF. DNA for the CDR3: TGTGCCAGCAGACGGGACAGGGGGTCCCTGAACACTGAAGCTTTCTTT.

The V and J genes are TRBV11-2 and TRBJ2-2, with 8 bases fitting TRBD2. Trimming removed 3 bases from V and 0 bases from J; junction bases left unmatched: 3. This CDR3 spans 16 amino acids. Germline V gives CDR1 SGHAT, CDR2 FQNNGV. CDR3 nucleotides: TGTGCCAGCAGCTTCGCGGGACTAGCGAACACCGGGGAGCTGTTTTTT. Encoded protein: CASSFAGLANTGELFF.

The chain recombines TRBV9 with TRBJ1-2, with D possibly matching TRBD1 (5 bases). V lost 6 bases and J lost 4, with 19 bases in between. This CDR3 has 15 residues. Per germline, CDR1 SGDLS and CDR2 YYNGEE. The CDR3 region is CASTPEGLGTYGYTF. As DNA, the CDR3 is TGTGCCAGCACCCCAGAGGGTCTAGGGACCTATGGCTACACCTTC.

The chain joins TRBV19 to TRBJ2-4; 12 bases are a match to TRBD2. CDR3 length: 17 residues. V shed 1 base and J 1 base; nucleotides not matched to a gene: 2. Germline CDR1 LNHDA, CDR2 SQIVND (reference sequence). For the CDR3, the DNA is TGTGCCAGTAGTATAGGACTAGCGGGAGTGGCCAAAAACATTCAGTACTTC. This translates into CASSIGLAGVAKNIQYF.

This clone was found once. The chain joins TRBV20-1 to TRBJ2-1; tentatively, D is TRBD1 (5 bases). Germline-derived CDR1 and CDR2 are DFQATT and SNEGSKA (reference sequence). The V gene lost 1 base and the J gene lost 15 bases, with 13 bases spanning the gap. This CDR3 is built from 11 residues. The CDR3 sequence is CSARAELQGFF. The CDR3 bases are TGCAGTGCTAGAGCGGAGCTCCAGGGGTTCTTC.

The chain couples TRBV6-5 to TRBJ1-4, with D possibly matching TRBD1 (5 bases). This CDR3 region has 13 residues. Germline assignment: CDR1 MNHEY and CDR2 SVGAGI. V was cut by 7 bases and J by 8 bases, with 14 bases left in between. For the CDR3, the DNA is TGTGCCAGCACCAGGGTGGTTGGGGAAAAACTGTTTTTT. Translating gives CASTRVVGEKLFF.

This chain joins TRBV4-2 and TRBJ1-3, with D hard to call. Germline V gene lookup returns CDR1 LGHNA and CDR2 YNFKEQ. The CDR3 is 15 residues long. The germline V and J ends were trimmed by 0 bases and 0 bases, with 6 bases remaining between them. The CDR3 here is CASSQERTSGNTIYF. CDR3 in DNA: TGTGCCAGCAGCCAAGAGAGGACCTCTGGAAACACCATATATTTT.

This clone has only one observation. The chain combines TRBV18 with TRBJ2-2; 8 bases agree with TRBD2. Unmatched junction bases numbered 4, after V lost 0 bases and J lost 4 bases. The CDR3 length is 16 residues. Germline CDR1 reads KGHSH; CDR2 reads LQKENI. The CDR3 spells CASSPPSLAGTGELFF. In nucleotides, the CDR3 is TGTGCCAGCTCACCACCTTCCCTAGCGGGCACCGGGGAGCTGTTTTTT. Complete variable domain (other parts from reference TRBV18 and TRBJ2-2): NAGVMQNPRHLVRRRGQEARLRCSPMKGHSHVYWYRQLPEEGLKFMVYLQKENIIDESGMPKERFSAEFPKEGPSILRIQQVVRGDSAAYFCASSPPSLAGTGELFFGEGSRLTVL.

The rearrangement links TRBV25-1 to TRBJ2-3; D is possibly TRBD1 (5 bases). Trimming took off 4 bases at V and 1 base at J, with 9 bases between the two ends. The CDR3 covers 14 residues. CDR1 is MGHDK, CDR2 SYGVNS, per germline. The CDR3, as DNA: TGTGCCAGCAGTGCACAGGCACGCACAGATACGCAGTATTTT. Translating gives CASSAQARTDTQYF.

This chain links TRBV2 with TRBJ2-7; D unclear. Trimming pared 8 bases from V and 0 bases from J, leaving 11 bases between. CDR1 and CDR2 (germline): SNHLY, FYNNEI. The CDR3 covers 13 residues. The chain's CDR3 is CASSGSHSYEQYF. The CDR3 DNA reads TGTGCCAGCTCCGGGTCCCACTCCTACGAGCAGTACTTC. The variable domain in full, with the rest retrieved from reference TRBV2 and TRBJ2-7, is EPEVTQTPSHQVTQMGQEVILRCVPISNHLYFYWYRQILGQKVEFLVSFYNNEISEKSEIFDDQFSVERPDGSNFTLKIRSTKLEDSAMYFCASSGSHSYEQYFGPGTRLTVT.

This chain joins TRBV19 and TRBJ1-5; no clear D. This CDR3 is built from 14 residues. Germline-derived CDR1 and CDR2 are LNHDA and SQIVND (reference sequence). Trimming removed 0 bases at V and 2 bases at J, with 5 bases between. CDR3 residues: CASSIDGGNQPQHF. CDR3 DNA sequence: TGTGCCAGTAGTATAGATGGGGGCAATCAGCCCCAGCATTTT. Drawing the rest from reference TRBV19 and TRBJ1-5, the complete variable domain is DGGITQSPKYLFRKEGQNVTLSCEQNLNHDAMYWYRQDPGQGLRLIYYSQIVNDFQKGDIAEGYSVSREKKESFPLTVTSAQKNPTAFYLCASSIDGGNQPQHFGDGTRLSIL.

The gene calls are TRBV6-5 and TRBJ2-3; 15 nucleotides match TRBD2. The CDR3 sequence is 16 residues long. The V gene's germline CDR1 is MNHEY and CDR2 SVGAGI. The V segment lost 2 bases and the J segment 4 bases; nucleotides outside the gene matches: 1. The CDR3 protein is CASSYGLAGGPDTQYF. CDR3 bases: TGTGCCAGCAGTTACGGACTAGCGGGAGGGCCAGATACGCAGTATTTT.

The CDR3 region is CASSLRGAYEQYF. DNA of the CDR3: TGTGCCAGCAGTCTCCGGGGGGCCTACGAGCAGTACTTC. The chain is built from TRBV6-6 and TRBJ2-7; 7 nucleotides agree with TRBD2. Trimming took 5 bases from V and 2 from J; bases not matched to a gene: 3. The CDR3 covers 13 residues. The germline gives CDR1 MNHNY, CDR2 SVGAGI (reference sequence).

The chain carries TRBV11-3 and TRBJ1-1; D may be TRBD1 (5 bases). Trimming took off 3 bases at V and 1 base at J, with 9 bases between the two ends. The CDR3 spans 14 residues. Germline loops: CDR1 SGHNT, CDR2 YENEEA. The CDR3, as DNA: TGTGCCAGCAGCTTGGGGGGAACGAACACTGAAGCTTTCTTT. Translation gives CASSLGGTNTEAFF.

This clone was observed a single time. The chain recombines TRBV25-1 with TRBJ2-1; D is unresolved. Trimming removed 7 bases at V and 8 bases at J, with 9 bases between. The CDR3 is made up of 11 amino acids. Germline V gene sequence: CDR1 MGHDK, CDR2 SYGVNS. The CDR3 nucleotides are TGTGCCAGCACCCAAAGGTATGAGCAGTTCTTC. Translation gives CASTQRYEQFF.

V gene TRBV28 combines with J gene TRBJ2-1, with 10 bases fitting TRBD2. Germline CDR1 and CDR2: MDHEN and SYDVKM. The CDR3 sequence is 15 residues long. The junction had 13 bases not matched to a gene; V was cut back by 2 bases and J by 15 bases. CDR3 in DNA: TGTGCCAGCAGTTTAGCAGCGGGAGGGCCAGACGGGGGGTTCTTC. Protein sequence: CASSLAAGGPDGGFF.

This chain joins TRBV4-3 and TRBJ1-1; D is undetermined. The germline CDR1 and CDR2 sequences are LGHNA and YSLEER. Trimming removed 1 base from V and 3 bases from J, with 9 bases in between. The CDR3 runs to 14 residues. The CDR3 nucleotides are TGCGCCAGCAGCCAAGGGTTCGGGTACACTGAAGCTTTCTTT. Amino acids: CASSQGFGYTEAFF.

CDR3 sequence: CASSLLNGRAFNEQFF. The DNA of the CDR3 is TGCGCCAGCAGCTTGCTAAACGGGAGGGCATTCAATGAGCAGTTCTTC. The V and J genes are TRBV5-1 and TRBJ2-1, with 8 bases matching TRBD2. Germline assignment: CDR1 SGHRS and CDR2 YFSETQ. V shed 1 base, J shed 6 bases, and the junction held 9 bases outside the gene matches. The CDR3 totals 16 residues.